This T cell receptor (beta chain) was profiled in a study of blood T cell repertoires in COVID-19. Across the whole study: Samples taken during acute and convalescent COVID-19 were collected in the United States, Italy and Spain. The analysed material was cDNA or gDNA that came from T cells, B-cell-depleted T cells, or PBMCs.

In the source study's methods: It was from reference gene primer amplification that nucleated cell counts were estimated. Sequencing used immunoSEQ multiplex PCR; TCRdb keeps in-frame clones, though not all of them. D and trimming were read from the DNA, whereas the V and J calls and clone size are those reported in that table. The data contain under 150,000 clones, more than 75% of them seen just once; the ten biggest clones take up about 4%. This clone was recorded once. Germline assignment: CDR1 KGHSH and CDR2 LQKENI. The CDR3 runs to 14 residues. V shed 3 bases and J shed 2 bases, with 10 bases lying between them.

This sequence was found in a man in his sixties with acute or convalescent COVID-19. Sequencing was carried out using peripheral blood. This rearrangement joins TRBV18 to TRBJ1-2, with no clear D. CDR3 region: CASSPGSVNYGYTF. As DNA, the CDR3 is TGTGCCAGCTCACCTGGCAGCGTAAACTATGGCTACACCTTC.